The 6 T cell receptor beta chains given below trace back to one sample, sequenced in a study of PD-1 blockade in classical Hodgkin lymphoma. After autologous stem cell transplantation all patients relapsed, and prior brentuximab vedotin exposure differed between cohorts. Profiled with immunoSEQ multiplex PCR; TCRdb holds only in-frame clones, not every one. The sample lists approximately 46,000 clones, about three quarters seen once, with approximately 10% in the top ten. Sequencing used peripheral blood mononuclear cells (PBMCs), obtained at baseline. The receptors here all came from a human donor with classical Hodgkin lymphoma.

The V and J genes are TRBV28 and TRBJ2-3; D may be TRBD2 (5 bases). Germline V gene sequence: CDR1 MDHEN, CDR2 SYDVKM. V shed 4 bases and J shed 9 bases, with 17 bases lying between them. The CDR3 loop spans 14 amino acids. Here the CDR3 reads CASSSQAVSGTQYF. Here the CDR3 DNA reads TGTGCCAGCAGTTCCCAAGCGGTGTCAGGAACGCAGTATTTT.

The chain links TRBV30 to TRBJ1-2; D ambiguous. The CDR3 length is 13 residues. The V gene lost 4 bases and the J gene lost 0 bases, with 9 bases spanning the gap. In germline, CDR1 is GTSNPN, CDR2 SVGIG (reference sequence). For the CDR3, the DNA is TGTGCCTGGAAGTCAGGCTCTAACTATGGCTACACCTTC. Protein product: CAWKSGSNYGYTF.

This rearrangement joins TRBV21-1 to TRBJ2-3. TRBV21-1 is deemed a pseudogene. This CDR3 is 19 amino acids long. The CDR3 protein is CASSKNDSGREYRTDTQYF. The CDR3 bases are TGTGCCAGCAGCAAAAACGATTCGGGCAGGGAGTACCGCACAGATACGCAGTATTTT.

The chain links TRBV11-3 to TRBJ2-1; either TRBD1 or TRBD2 may fit D (5 bases each). V was pared by 6 bases and J by 4 bases, with 19 bases between. The CDR3 runs to 16 residues. Per germline, CDR1 SGHNT and CDR2 YENEEA. This CDR3 is CASRPGRLNGYNEQFF. Here the CDR3 DNA reads TGTGCCAGCAGACCGGGGCGCCTTAACGGGTACAATGAGCAGTTCTTC. Variable domain in full (rest from reference TRBV11-3 and TRBJ2-1): EAGVVQSPRYKIIEKKQPVAFWCNPISGHNTLYWYLQNLGQGPELLIRYENEEAVDDSQLPKDRFSAERLKGVDSTLKIQPAELGDSAVYLCASRPGRLNGYNEQFFGPGTRLTVL.

The V call is TRBV13, the J call TRBJ2-3; 8 positions match TRBD2. The CDR3 is made up of 17 amino acids. CDR1 PRHDT and CDR2 FYEKMQ come from the germline V gene (reference sequence). Losses at the gene ends were 4 bases for V and 2 bases for J; bases not matched to a gene: 11. The CDR3: CASSSRGREGNTDTQYF. CDR3 coding DNA: TGTGCCAGCAGCTCCCGAGGACGGGAGGGGAACACAGATACGCAGTATTTT. Full variable domain (missing parts from reference TRBV13 and TRBJ2-3): AAGVIQSPRHLIKEKRETATLKCYPIPRHDTVYWYQQGPGQDPQFLISFYEKMQSDKGSIPDRFSAQQFSDYHSELNMSSLELGDSALYFCASSSRGREGNTDTQYFGPGTRLTVL.

In the case of this clone: Only one base separates this from a far larger clonotype, so it likely reflects a read error. V is TRBV7-6 and J is TRBJ1-1; TRBD1 might be the D (5 bases). In germline, CDR1 is SGHVS, CDR2 FNYEAQ. With 4 bases removed from V and 0 bases from J, the gap between germline ends came to 6 bases. The CDR3 consists of 13 residues. In nucleotides, the CDR3 is TGTGCCAGCAGCTCGACAGTGAACACTGAAGCTTTCTTT. Amino acid sequence: CASSSTVNTEAFF.